This is a list of T cell receptor beta chains from one sample in a study of T cells after yellow fever vaccination. One entry per CDR3 protein results from TCRdb running MiXCR on the 5' RACE reads. The sample lists some 170,000 distinct CDR3 sequences, approximately 10% occurring once. The sequences come from CD8+ T cells sorted from PBMCs, collected 45 days after the yellow fever booster vaccination. These receptors all come from a man younger than 35 who received the YFV17D yellow fever vaccine. CDR3s include the opening cysteine and the closing phenylalanine or tryptophan. Each record gives: CDR3 length, V gene, J gene, CDR3 protein.

cdr3_length: 14
v_call: TRBV7-9
j_call: TRBJ2-1
cdr3_aa: CASSFSTGMGEQFF

cdr3_length: 17
v_call: TRBV14
j_call: TRBJ1-6
cdr3_aa: CASSHDSGTPYNSPLHF

cdr3_length: 17
v_call: TRBV12-3/TRBV12-4
j_call: TRBJ2-1
cdr3_aa: CASSSLELGQGHNEQFF

cdr3_length: 17
v_call: TRBV7-9
j_call: TRBJ1-6
cdr3_aa: CASSFLDSTQYNSPLHF

cdr3_length: 16
v_call: TRBV7-9
j_call: TRBJ1-2
cdr3_aa: CASSSKHVALSSGYTF

cdr3_length: 13
v_call: TRBV19
j_call: TRBJ1-2
cdr3_aa: CASSMTEDYGYTF

cdr3_length: 14
v_call: TRBV27
j_call: TRBJ2-5
cdr3_aa: CASSLTLALETQYF

cdr3_length: 15
v_call: TRBV12-3/TRBV12-4
j_call: TRBJ1-4
cdr3_aa: CASRSGWGGEEKLFF

cdr3_length: 16
v_call: TRBV11-2
j_call: TRBJ2-7
cdr3_aa: CASSLVGGQRSYEQYF

cdr3_length: 18
v_call: TRBV9
j_call: TRBJ1-4
cdr3_aa: CASNLTTGSLITNEKLFF

cdr3_length: 16
v_call: TRBV15
j_call: TRBJ1-4
cdr3_aa: CATSRDRGQINEKLFF

cdr3_length: 14
v_call: TRBV6-1
j_call: TRBJ2-7
cdr3_aa: CASSEAHGDHEQYF

cdr3_length: 13
v_call: TRBV12-3/TRBV12-4
j_call: TRBJ2-1
cdr3_aa: CASSPGLAGEQFF

cdr3_length: 17
v_call: TRBV7-3
j_call: TRBJ2-5
cdr3_aa: CASSLGSVAGGQETQYF

cdr3_length: 17
v_call: TRBV18
j_call: TRBJ1-1
cdr3_aa: CASSPAGTGGIGTEAFF

cdr3_length: 15
v_call: TRBV6-5
j_call: TRBJ1-2
cdr3_aa: CASSWRQGFNYGYTF

cdr3_length: 15
v_call: TRBV19
j_call: TRBJ2-2
cdr3_aa: CASSIVREGAGELFF

cdr3_length: 13
v_call: TRBV10-3
j_call: TRBJ1-1
cdr3_aa: CATKTGGNTEAFF

cdr3_length: 15
v_call: TRBV9
j_call: TRBJ2-5
cdr3_aa: CASSLGGATQETQYF

cdr3_length: 14
v_call: TRBV20-1
j_call: TRBJ2-1
cdr3_aa: CSAREVGLSNEQFF

cdr3_length: 12
v_call: TRBV20-1
j_call: TRBJ1-1
cdr3_aa: CTSVHLNTEAFF

cdr3_length: 15
v_call: TRBV7-8
j_call: TRBJ2-5
cdr3_aa: CASSLAQAAQETQYF

cdr3_length: 12
v_call: TRBV7-2
j_call: TRBJ2-7
cdr3_aa: CASRGTGGEQYF